This T cell receptor beta chain derives from a study of blood T cell repertoires in COVID-19. In the study overall: In each case, the material was cDNA or gDNA derived from T cells, B-cell-depleted T cells, or PBMCs.

V shed 0 bases and J shed 0 bases, with 8 bases lying between them. The CDR3 is 15 residues long. Germline-derived CDR1 and CDR2 are SGHTA and FQGNSA. TCRdb's table, derived via immunoSEQ multiplex PCR, lists solely in-frame clones and lacks some. This sample yields some 100,000 clones, of which around 80% are seen a single time; almost 7% belongs to the top ten. The V call is TRBV7-2, the J call TRBJ1-1; D uncertain. This sequence was found in a man aged 50 or older with active or convalescent COVID-19. The specimen was peripheral blood. CDR3 in DNA: TGTGCCAGCAGCTTAGCTGCGTCTGTGAACACTGAAGCTTTCTTT. Translated, it gives CASSLAASVNTEAFF.